The rows below give T cell receptor beta chains drawn from one sample of a study of blood T cell repertoires in COVID-19. Method: immunoSEQ multiplex PCR; TCRdb's copy keeps in-frame clones and lacks some. This table holds some 170,000 clones, approximately 90% found once. Sequencing input: peripheral blood. The receptors stem from a woman in her sixties who had recovered from COVID-19. The CDR3 runs from the conserved cysteine through the conserved F or W. D genes are given only for firm matches. Only part of the rows carry a size: once, few, many, or a class if the clone is expanded.

V	size	D	J	CDR3	DNA
TRBV7-9	-	TRBD1	TRBJ1-5	CASSTWPGQGDRNQPQHF	TGTGCCAGCAGCACCTGGCCGGGACAGGGGGATCGCAATCAGCCCCAGCATTTT
TRBV6-5	-	TRBD1	TRBJ1-2	CASSYSIQGNYGYTF	TGTGCCAGCAGTTACTCGATACAGGGGAACTATGGCTACACCTTC
TRBV19	once	TRBD1	TRBJ2-7	CASSATGTGAGEQYF	TGTGCCAGTAGTGCGACCGGGACAGGGGCTGGGGAGCAGTACTTC
TRBV7-9	-	-	TRBJ1-1	CASRVQGGGETEAFF	TGTGCCAGCAGGGTTCAAGGGGGAGGGGAAACTGAAGCTTTCTTT
TRBV2	-	-	TRBJ1-4	CASSEGPGFTPGVLFF	TGTGCCAGCAGTGAGGGGCCAGGCTTTACCCCTGGGGTACTGTTTTTT
TRBV24-1	-	-	TRBJ2-7	CATSDPDRAYEQYF	TGTGCCACCAGTGATCCGGACAGAGCCTACGAGCAGTACTTC
TRBV28	-	-	TRBJ1-2	CASSLLGRGYGYTF	TGTGCCAGCAGTTTATTGGGCAGGGGATATGGCTACACCTTC
TRBV15	-	-	TRBJ2-6	CATSKSRTSGANVLTF	TGTGCCACCAGCAAGAGTCGTACGAGTGGGGCCAACGTCCTGACTTTC
TRBV9	-	TRBD2	TRBJ2-3	CASSVASMAGGTDTQYF	TGTGCCAGCAGCGTAGCTTCGATGGCGGGGGGCACAGATACGCAGTATTTT
TRBV3-1/TRBV3-2	-	TRBD1	TRBJ2-5	CASSRPRNQGDWETQYF	TGTGCCAGCAGCCGCCCAAGGAATCAGGGGGATTGGGAGACCCAGTACTTC
TRBV13	-	-	TRBJ2-7	CASSLGTGPDEQYF	TGTGCCAGCAGCTTAGGGACAGGTCCCGACGAGCAGTACTTC
TRBV5-1	-	TRBD1	TRBJ2-7	CASSLAGQGRNEQYF	TGCGCCAGCAGCTTAGCGGGACAGGGGCGAAACGAGCAGTACTTC
TRBV12-2	-	-	TRBJ2-7	CASRPGPGLAGWEPWEQYF	TGTGCAAGTCGCCCGGGTCCGGGACTAGCGGGGTGGGAACCCTGGGAGCAGTACTTC
TRBV28	-	-	TRBJ2-1	CASSSVYNEQFF	TGTGCCAGCAGTTCCGTATACAATGAGCAGTTCTTC
TRBV9	-	-	TRBJ2-7	CASSVGTGGPDEQYF	TGTGCCAGCAGCGTAGGGACGGGGGGCCCGGACGAGCAGTACTTC
TRBV5-1	-	-	TRBJ2-1	CASSLESGNDEQFF	TGCGCCAGCAGCTTGGAGTCAGGGAACGATGAGCAGTTCTTC
TRBV7-6	many	-	TRBJ2-6	CASSLKRAGPSGANVLTF	TGTGCCAGCAGCTTAAAAAGGGCAGGGCCCTCTGGGGCCAACGTCCTGACTTTC
TRBV4-1	-	TRBD1	TRBJ2-3	CASSRGQGYSTDTQYF	TGCGCCAGCAGCCGCGGACAGGGCTATAGCACAGATACGCAGTATTTT
TRBV5-1	few	-	TRBJ1-2	CASSLWLGVRGYTF	TGCGCCAGCAGCTTGTGGTTAGGGGTCCGGGGCTACACCTTC
TRBV10-3	-	-	TRBJ1-5	CAISGGINQPQHF	TGTGCCATCAGCGGGGGAATCAATCAGCCCCAGCATTTT
TRBV10-1	-	TRBD1	TRBJ2-6	CASSPGGPPGANVLTF	TGCGCCAGCAGTCCAGGGGGACCCCCTGGGGCCAACGTCCTGACTTTC
TRBV28	-	-	TRBJ1-2	CASSSRRNYGYTF	TGTGCCAGCAGTTCACGTCGGAACTATGGCTACACCTTC
TRBV6-5	-	TRBD1	TRBJ2-7	CASSRQGASSYEQYF	TGTGCCAGCAGTAGACAGGGGGCAAGCTCCTACGAGCAGTACTTC
TRBV7-9	-	-	TRBJ1-3	CASSSYRESGNTIYF	TGTGCCAGCAGCTCATACAGGGAATCTGGAAACACCATATATTTT
TRBV10-3	-	-	TRBJ2-1	CAISEGQAVYNEQFF	TGTGCCATCAGTGAAGGCCAGGCCGTATACAATGAGCAGTTCTTC
TRBV18	once	-	TRBJ1-1	CASSPPSLAAGDTEAFF	TGTGCCAGCTCACCACCCTCGCTAGCGGCGGGGGACACTGAAGCTTTCTTT
TRBV12-1	-	-	TRBJ2-1	CASSFSSRAPYNEQFF	TGTGCCAGCAGCTTTTCCTCGCGGGCGCCCTACAATGAGCAGTTCTTC
TRBV13	once	TRBD1	TRBJ1-4	CASSLGDRGNEKLFF	TGTGCCAGCAGCTTAGGGGACAGGGGGAATGAAAAACTGTTTTTT
TRBV5-4	-	-	TRBJ1-2	CASSLDAGVGYGYTF	TGTGCCAGCAGCTTGGATGCAGGGGTTGGATATGGCTACACCTTC
TRBV6-5	few	-	TRBJ1-1	CASSRGGIDSAFF	TGTGCCAGCAGTCGCGGGGGGATTGATTCGGCTTTCTTT
TRBV7-2	-	TRBD2	TRBJ2-3	CASSLEGTSRPLTDTQYF	TGTGCCAGCAGCTTAGAGGGGACTAGCAGGCCCCTCACAGATACGCAGTATTTT
TRBV30	-	-	TRBJ1-6	CAWSVTGIHSPLHF	TGTGCCTGGAGCGTCACAGGGATTCATTCACCCCTCCACTTT
TRBV5-4	-	TRBD2	TRBJ2-5	CASSFGLAGGNQETQYF	TGTGCCAGCAGCTTTGGACTAGCGGGGGGAAACCAAGAGACCCAGTACTTC
TRBV4-1	-	-	TRBJ1-2	CASSQDRYLGGYTF	TGCGCCAGCAGCCAAGATCGTTATCTGGGCGGCTACACCTTC
TRBV28	-	-	TRBJ2-5	CASSSSTGLRETQYF	TGTGCCAGCAGTTCCAGTACAGGGTTACGAGAGACCCAGTACTTC
TRBV20-1	-	-	TRBJ2-3	CSRRSTDTQYF	TGCAGTAGGCGGAGCACAGATACGCAGTATTTT
TRBV11-1	once	-	TRBJ2-3	CASSLETPDTQYF	TGTGCCAGCAGCTTAGAGACTCCAGATACGCAGTATTTT
TRBV29-1	-	TRBD1	TRBJ1-1	CSVLDRWDTEAFF	TGCAGCGTTCTGGACAGGTGGGACACTGAAGCTTTCTTT
TRBV11-3	-	TRBD1	TRBJ2-7	CASSYGTGDSYEQYF	TGTGCCAGCAGCTACGGGACAGGGGACTCCTACGAGCAGTACTTC
TRBV4-2	-	-	TRBJ2-7	CASSQDQANLAYEQYF	TGTGCCAGCAGCCAAGATCAGGCGAACCTGGCCTACGAGCAGTACTTC
TRBV6-5	-	TRBD1	TRBJ1-2	CASSYSTGYGYTF	TGTGCCAGCAGTTACTCGACAGGGTACGGCTACACCTTC